This T cell receptor (beta chain) came from a study of blood T cell repertoires in COVID-19. Study at large: The study drew acute and convalescent COVID-19 samples from the United States, Italy and Spain. The analysed material was cDNA or gDNA that came from T cells, B-cell-depleted T cells, or PBMCs.

The CDR3 is 15 amino acids. Germline V gene data show CDR1 as MNHEY and CDR2 as SMNVEV (reference sequence). Trimming cost V 2 bases and J 2 bases; bases outside gene matches: 4. Per the study methods: Estimates of nucleated cell counts were drawn from the amplification of reference gene primers. Data came from immunoSEQ multiplex PCR; TCRdb stores just in-frame clones and leaves some out. V and J calls and clone size are given by that table; D and trimming were obtained from the DNA. The sample comprises fewer than 250,000 clones, 92% of which are singletons, and more than 0.95% rests with the top ten.

The chain links TRBV27 to TRBJ2-7; 9 positions agree with TRBD1. The receptor was derived from a man aged 25-40 years with acute or convalescent COVID-19. Sequencing was carried out using peripheral blood. The CDR3 bases are TGTGCCAGCAGTTTAAAGGACAGGGGTGCCTACGAGCAGTACTTC. Its protein is CASSLKDRGAYEQYF.